These 7 T cell receptor beta chains were all obtained from the same sample, sequenced in a study of blood T cell repertoires in COVID-19 (dated by TCRdb to 2020 to 2022). Libraries were made using the immunoSEQ multiplex PCR assay. In TCRdb, the immuneACCESS table is reduced to in-frame sequences with V and J assigned. These tables do not hold every clone; where another copy was compared, an unresolved V gene accounts for under half, and the others remain unexplained. This sample comprises approximately 97,000 clones, about 85% of them detected only once. Of the sample, around 2% falls within the top ten clones. The sequenced material came from peripheral blood. The receptors here all came from a man aged 50 or older with active COVID-19.

The V call is TRBV30, the J call TRBJ2-2; a possible D gene is TRBD2 (7 bases). Germline CDR1 reads GTSNPN; CDR2 reads SVGIG (reference sequence). Trimming pared 3 bases from V and 7 bases from J, leaving 15 bases between. There are 14 residues in the CDR3. The CDR3 DNA sequence: TGTGCCTGGAGCTACTCGGGGGGCTTCGGGGAGCTGTTTTTT. As protein: CAWSYSGGFGELFF. Full variable domain (outside the CDR3, taken from reference TRBV30 and TRBJ2-2): SQTIHQWPATLVQPVGSPLSLECTVEGTSNPNLYWYRQAAGRGLQLLFYSVGIGQISSEVPQNLSASRPQDRQFILSSKKLLLSDSGFYLCAWSYSGGFGELFFGEGSRLTVL.

The gene calls are TRBV3-1 (or the pseudogene TRBV3-2) and TRBJ2-7; no reliable D call. The CDR3 length is 13 residues. CDR1 and CDR2 from the germline V gene are LGHDT and YNNKEL (reference sequence). Trimming took off 5 bases at V and 6 bases at J, with 14 bases between the two ends. The chain's CDR3 is CASSALLSVEQYF. The CDR3 DNA sequence: TGTGCCAGCAGCGCTCTGCTCTCGGTCGAGCAGTACTTC.

The V call is TRBV12-3 or TRBV12-4, the J call TRBJ1-2; D unclear. The V end lost 5 bases, the J end lost 1 base, and 2 bases lay between the germline ends. CDR3 length equals 11 residues. CDR3 loop: CASSHNYGYTF. DNA for the CDR3: TGTGCCAGCAGTCATAACTATGGCTACACCTTC.

The rearrangement joins TRBV18 to TRBJ2-1, with 7 bases aligning to TRBD2. The germline V gene has CDR1 KGHSH and CDR2 LQKENI. The CDR3 consists of 15 residues. The J segment lost 8 bases and the V segment lost 3 bases, leaving 10 bases of the junction unmatched. CDR3 region: CASSPRTSNFYEQFF. The CDR3 nucleotides are TGTGCCAGCTCACCGAGGACTAGTAACTTCTATGAGCAGTTCTTC.

This clone is a singleton in its sample. The chain employs TRBV28 and TRBJ2-5; 7 nucleotides align to TRBD1. This CDR3 spans 14 amino acids. CDR1 is MDHEN and CDR2 is SYDVKM in the germline V gene. V shed 5 bases, J shed 6 bases, and the junction held 9 bases outside the gene matches. CDR3 in amino acids: CASSEQTGSQTQYF. The CDR3 DNA reads as TGTGCCAGCAGTGAGCAGACAGGGTCGCAGACCCAGTACTTC.

This sequence joins TRBV3-1 (or the pseudogene TRBV3-2) and TRBJ1-1; D possibly corresponds to TRBD1 (6 bases). The ends were cut back, 3 bases at V and 9 bases at J, with 14 bases in the middle. The CDR3 has 13 residues. CDR1 and CDR2 (germline): LGHDT, YNNKEL (reference sequence). In DNA form, the CDR3 reads TGTGCCAGCAGCCAGGGAACTACAGGGAAAGCTTTCTTT. Residues: CASSQGTTGKAFF.

This clone appeared a single time. The chain links TRBV24-1 to TRBJ2-2, with a tentative D call TRBD2 (6 bases). V was clipped by 2 bases and J by 5 bases, with 14 bases between them. The CDR3 runs 16 residues. Per germline, CDR1 KGHDR and CDR2 SFDVKD. The CDR3 region has the DNA TGTGCCACCAGTGATTACCCGGGCCGGGGGACCGGGGAGCTGTTTTTT. This gives the protein CATSDYPGRGTGELFF.